The clone carrying this TCR beta chain is medium-sized by share. The antigen is undetermined. The record originates from a study of T cells in localized non-small cell lung cancer. Broader study findings: Across samples, adjacent lung featured a median approximately 60 of the top 100 tumor clones. Patients showing higher blood T cell density tended to see longer overall survival.

Germline V gene lookup returns CDR1 MNHNS and CDR2 SASEGT. V lost 1 base, J lost 4 bases, and 7 bases lay in between. CDR3 length equals 13 residues. Clones were read by immunoSEQ multiplex PCR, and TCRdb kept only the in-frame ones, dropping some. The data hold 35,000 to 45,000 clones, with 88% observed a single time. This sequence was found in a female donor aged 60 or older with stage I squamous cell lung carcinoma. The input for sequencing was peripheral blood, taken before any cancer treatment. The chain recombines TRBV6-1 with TRBJ1-2, with D unclear. CDR3 loop: CASSEVGGYGYTF. The CDR3 DNA follows: TGTGCCAGCAGTGAAGTAGGCGGCTATGGCTACACCTTC.